The 5 T cell receptor beta chains reported below all come from one sample, sequenced in a study of shared T cell receptors in the human thymus. Profiled with immunoSEQ multiplex PCR; TCRdb holds only in-frame clones, not every one. The sample lists approximately 490,000 clones; approximately 80% were seen once. The sample was also reused in another study, on human thymus T cells.

Specimen: thymocytes. The receptors stem from a boy younger than two with a congenital heart defect.

V gene TRBV9 combines with J gene TRBJ2-5; weak D call: TRBD1 (6 bases). V lost 0 bases and J lost 11, with 17 bases in between. The V gene's germline CDR1 is SGDLS and CDR2 YYNGEE. The CDR3 is 14 residues long. The CDR3 coding sequence is TGTGCCAGCAGCGTAGACCCGGACAGCGCCGCTCAGTACTTC. Its protein is CASSVDPDSAAQYF.

This chain uses TRBV7-9 with TRBJ1-2; TRBD1 matches at 9 bases. Germline V gene sequence: CDR1 SEHNR, CDR2 FQNEAQ (reference sequence). CDR3 size: 15 residues. The V and J ends lost 3 bases and 7 bases, in that order; junction bases with no gene match: 9. CDR3: CASSLHRGRRGGYTF. CDR3 DNA: TGTGCCAGCAGCTTGCACAGGGGGCGCCGAGGTGGCTACACCTTC.

The CDR3 region is CASSLEGVSTEAFF. CDR3 bases: TGTGCCAGCAGCTTAGAGGGGGTGAGCACTGAAGCTTTCTTT. The chain carries TRBV7-2 and TRBJ1-1; D is possibly TRBD1 (6 bases). CDR3 length: 14 amino acids. CDR1 is SGHTA and CDR2 is FQGNSA in the germline V gene. The V and J ends lost 1 base and 4 bases respectively, with 10 bases between them.

This chain links TRBV5-4 with TRBJ2-1; 7 bases are a match to TRBD2. The CDR3 is made up of 19 amino acids. Germline CDR1 SGHNT, CDR2 YYREEE (reference sequence). Losses at the gene ends were 2 bases for V and 4 bases for J; bases not matched to a gene: 18. This CDR3 is CASSFYLASGKARYNEQFF. CDR3 in DNA: TGTGCCAGCAGCTTTTATCTGGCTAGCGGAAAAGCTCGGTACAATGAGCAGTTCTTC.

The chain links TRBV28 to TRBJ1-5; TRBD1 matches 8 bases. Germline V gene lookup returns CDR1 MDHEN and CDR2 SYDVKM. The CDR3 totals 17 residues. The J segment lost 0 bases and the V segment lost 7 bases, leaving 11 bases of the junction unmatched. The CDR3 is CASKGTGFVVSNQPQHF. In nucleotides, the CDR3 is TGTGCCAGCAAAGGGACAGGTTTCGTCGTTAGCAATCAGCCCCAGCATTTT.